This TCR beta chain was documented in a study of T cell responses to AZD1222 COVID-19 vaccine. Findings and caveats of the study: Spike as a whole was targeted by vaccine-associated CD4 TCRs, dominant at 160-218 and 743-854.

In its sample, this clone was seen once. The antigen remains unidentified. The germline gives CDR1 MNHEY, CDR2 SMNVEV (reference sequence). The V end was cut by 4 bases, the J end by 0 bases, with 7 bases between. The length of the CDR3 is 13 residues. Sequenced by immunoSEQ multiplex PCR; TCRdb stores in-frame clones only, minus some. The sample records around 130,000 clones, over 90% being singletons. Sequencing used peripheral blood, obtained on day 0 of AZD1222 vaccination. The rearrangement joins TRBV27 to TRBJ2-7; possibly TRBD1 for D (6 bases). The clonotype was recovered from an adult in good health. The CDR3 region has the DNA TGTGCCAGCAGTTCGGACAGCTCCTACGAGCAGTACTTC. Protein product: CASSSDSSYEQYF.